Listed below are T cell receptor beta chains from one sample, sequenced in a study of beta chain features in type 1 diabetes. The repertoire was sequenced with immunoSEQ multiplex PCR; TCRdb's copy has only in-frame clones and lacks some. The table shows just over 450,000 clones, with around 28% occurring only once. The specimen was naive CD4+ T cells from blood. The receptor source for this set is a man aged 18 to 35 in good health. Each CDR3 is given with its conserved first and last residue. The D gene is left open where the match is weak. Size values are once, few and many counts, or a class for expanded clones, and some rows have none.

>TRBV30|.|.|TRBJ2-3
TGTGCCTGGAGTGTGAGCACAGATACGCAGTATTTT
CAWSVSTDTQYF
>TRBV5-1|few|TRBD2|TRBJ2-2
TGCGCCAGCAGCTGGAGCGGGGTGAACACCGGGGAGCTGTTTTTT
CASSWSGVNTGELFF
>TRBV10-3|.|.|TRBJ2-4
TGTGCCATCAGTTCTTACGAAAACATTCAGTACTTC
CAISSYENIQYF
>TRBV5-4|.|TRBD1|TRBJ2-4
TGTGCCAGCAGTTATACAGGGGTGCCCAAAAACATTCAGTACTTC
CASSYTGVPKNIQYF
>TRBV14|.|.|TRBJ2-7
TGTGCCAGCAGCCAATGGGGCTCCTACGAGCAGTACTTC
CASSQWGSYEQYF
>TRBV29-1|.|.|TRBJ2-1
TGCAGCGTTGACAGGTTGAGCTCCTACAATGAGCAGTTCTTC
CSVDRLSSYNEQFF
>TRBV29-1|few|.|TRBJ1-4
TGCAGCGTTGAAGGGCGGAGTAGAGAAAAACTGTTTTTT
CSVEGRSREKLFF
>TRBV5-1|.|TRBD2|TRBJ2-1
TGCGCCAGCAGCTTGGGTCTAGCGGGAGGCAATGAGCAGTTCTTC
CASSLGLAGGNEQFF
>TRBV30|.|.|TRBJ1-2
TGTGCCTGGAGTGTTCGGGACGGTACTAACTATGGCTACACCTTC
CAWSVRDGTNYGYTF
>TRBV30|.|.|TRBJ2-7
TGTGCCACACGAAGCGGGTCCGGCTACGAGCAGTACTTC
CATRSGSGYEQYF
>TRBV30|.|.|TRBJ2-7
TGTGCCTGGAGTGTAGGCGGAGGGCAGTACTTC
CAWSVGGGQYF
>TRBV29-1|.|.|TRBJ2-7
TGCAGCGTTGTGGGGGCCCCCTACGAGCAGTACTTC
CSVVGAPYEQYF
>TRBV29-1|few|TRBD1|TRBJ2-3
TGCAGCGGGACCACAGGGGTCGATACGCAGTATTTT
CSGTTGVDTQYF
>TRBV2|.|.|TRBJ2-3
TGTGCCAGCAGTGGTCGCTATCGAAGCACAGATACGCAGTATTTT
CASSGRYRSTDTQYF
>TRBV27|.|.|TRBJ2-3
TGTGCCAGCAGGGGTTTCACAGATACGCAGTATTTT
CASRGFTDTQYF
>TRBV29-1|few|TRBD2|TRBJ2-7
TGCAGCGTGGGGGGACTAGCGGTCTACGAGCAGTACTTC
CSVGGLAVYEQYF
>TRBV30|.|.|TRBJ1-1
TGTGCCTGGATTAATCCCTGGTTGACTGAAGCTTTCTTT
CAWINPWLTEAFF
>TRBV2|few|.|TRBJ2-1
TGTGCCAGCAGTCGGGAGAGCTCCTACAATGAGCAGTTCTTC
CASSRESSYNEQFF
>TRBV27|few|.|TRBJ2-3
TGTGCCAGCAGGCTGAGCGGGTCAGATACGCAGTATTTT
CASRLSGSDTQYF
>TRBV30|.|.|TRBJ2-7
TGTGCCTCCATGCTGGACAGCGAATATAACTACGAGCAGTACTTC
CASMLDSEYNYEQYF
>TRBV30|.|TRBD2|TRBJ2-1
TGTGCCTGGAGTGTAGGCGGGAGCTCCTACAATGAGCAGTTCTTC
CAWSVGGSSYNEQFF
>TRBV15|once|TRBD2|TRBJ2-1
TGTGCCACCAGCAGAAGGCGGGAGGGGAATGAGCAGTTCTTC
CATSRRREGNEQFF
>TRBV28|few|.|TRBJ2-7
TGTGCCAGCCTCTCGGCCGGCGGACCCTACGAGCAGTACTTC
CASLSAGGPYEQYF
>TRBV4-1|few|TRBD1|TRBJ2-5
TGCGCCAGCAGCCAGCCAGGACAGGGACGGGAGACCCAGTACTTC
CASSQPGQGRETQYF
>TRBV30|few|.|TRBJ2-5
TGTGCCTGGAGCTTCGGACTGCCCCAAGAGACCCAGTACTTC
CAWSFGLPQETQYF
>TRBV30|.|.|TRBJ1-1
TGTGCCTGGAGTGTCGGAGGGGCCCTTGAAGCTTTCTTT
CAWSVGGALEAFF
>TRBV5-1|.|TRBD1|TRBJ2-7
TGCGCCAGCAGCTTAGCCGGGACAGCTAACAACGGGCAGTACTTC
CASSLAGTANNGQYF
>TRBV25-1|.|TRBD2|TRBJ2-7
TGTGCCAGCAGTTCCACTAGCGGGAGCAGCTCCTACGAGCAGTACTTC
CASSSTSGSSSYEQYF
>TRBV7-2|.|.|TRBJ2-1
TGTGCCAGCAGCTTAGCCGCAGGGATCAATGAGCAGTTCTTC
CASSLAAGINEQFF
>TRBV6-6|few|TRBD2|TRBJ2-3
TGTGCCAGCAGTTACATAGCGGGAGGTAGTTATACGCAGTATTTT
CASSYIAGGSYTQYF
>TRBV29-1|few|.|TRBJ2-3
TGCAGCGTCCAGAAGCGGGCAGGGGGGATAGATACGCAGTATTTT
CSVQKRAGGIDTQYF
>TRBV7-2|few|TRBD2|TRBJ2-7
TGTGCCAGCAGCGCGCTAGCGGGCAGCTCCTACGAGCAGTACTTC
CASSALAGSSYEQYF
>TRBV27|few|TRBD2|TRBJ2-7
TGTGCCAGCAGTCTCTGGACTAGCAGCCACGAGCAGTACTTC
CASSLWTSSHEQYF
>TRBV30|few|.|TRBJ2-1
TGTGCCTGGAGAGGGTTGAGCTCCTACAATGAGCAGTTCTTC
CAWRGLSSYNEQFF
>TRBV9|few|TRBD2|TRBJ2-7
TGTGCCAGCAGTACTAGCGGGAGCGGATACGAGCAGTACTTC
CASSTSGSGYEQYF
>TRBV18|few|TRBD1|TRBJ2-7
TGTGCCAGCTCACCCACAGGGGGCACGGACGAGCAGTACTTC
CASSPTGGTDEQYF
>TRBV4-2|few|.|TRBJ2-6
TGTGCCAGCAGCCAAGAACCGGGCGGGGCCAACGTCCTGACTTTC
CASSQEPGGANVLTF
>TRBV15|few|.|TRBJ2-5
TGTGCCACCAGCAGAGGGGGGGAAGGAGAGACCCAGTACTTC
CATSRGGEGETQYF
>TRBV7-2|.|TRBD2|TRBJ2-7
TGTGCCAGCAGCTTGGGGACTAGCGGGAGTTACGAGCAGTACTTC
CASSLGTSGSYEQYF
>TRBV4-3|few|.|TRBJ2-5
TGCGCCAGCAGCCAGGACAGTTACCAAGAGACCCAGTACTTC
CASSQDSYQETQYF
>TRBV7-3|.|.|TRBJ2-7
TGTGCCAGCAGCCCCCCCCGGGGCGAGCAGTACTTC
CASSPPRGEQYF
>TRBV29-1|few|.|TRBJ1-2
TGCAGCGTTGAGGACGTCCTTTACACCTTC
CSVEDVLYTF
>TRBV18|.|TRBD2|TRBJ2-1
TGTGCCAGCTCCGGGACTAGCGGGTCCTACAATGAGCAGTTCTTC
CASSGTSGSYNEQFF
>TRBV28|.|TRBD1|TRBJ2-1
TGTGCCAGCAGTTCAGGGGGCTCCTACAATGAGCAGTTCTTC
CASSSGGSYNEQFF
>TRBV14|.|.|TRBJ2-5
TGTGCCAGCAGCCAAGGTGGGGGGACCCAGTACTTC
CASSQGGGTQYF
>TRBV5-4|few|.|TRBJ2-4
TGTGCCAGTCTCAAGGAGGGGGAAAACATTCAGTACTTC
CASLKEGENIQYF
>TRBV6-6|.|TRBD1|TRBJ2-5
TGTGCCAGCAGTTACCTGAGACAGGGCCATTCTGAGACCCAGTACTTC
CASSYLRQGHSETQYF
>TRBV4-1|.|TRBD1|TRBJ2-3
TGCGCCAGCAGCCAAGCAGGACAGGGGACAGATACGCAGTATTTT
CASSQAGQGTDTQYF
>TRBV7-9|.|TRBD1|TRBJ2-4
TGTGCCAGCAGCGTCGCAGGGGGTCAGGGCAAAAACATTCAGTACTTC
CASSVAGGQGKNIQYF
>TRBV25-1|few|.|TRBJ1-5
TGTGCCAGCAGTGAACAAGGAGTCGGCAATCAGCCCCAGCATTTT
CASSEQGVGNQPQHF
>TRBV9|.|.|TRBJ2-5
TGTGCCAGCAGCGTGGAGGGGCAGGCCTCGGGGACCCAGTACTTC
CASSVEGQASGTQYF
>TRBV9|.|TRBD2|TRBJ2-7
TGTGCCAGCAGCGCGGCCGGGACTAACACCTACGAGCAGTACTTC
CASSAAGTNTYEQYF
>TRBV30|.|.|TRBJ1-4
TGTGCCTGGAGTAGCCCTGGGGGGCGCCAAGAAAAACTGTTTTTT
CAWSSPGGRQEKLFF
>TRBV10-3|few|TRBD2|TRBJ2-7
TGTGCATGCGGCCTAGCGGCGTACGAGCAGTACTTC
CACGLAAYEQYF